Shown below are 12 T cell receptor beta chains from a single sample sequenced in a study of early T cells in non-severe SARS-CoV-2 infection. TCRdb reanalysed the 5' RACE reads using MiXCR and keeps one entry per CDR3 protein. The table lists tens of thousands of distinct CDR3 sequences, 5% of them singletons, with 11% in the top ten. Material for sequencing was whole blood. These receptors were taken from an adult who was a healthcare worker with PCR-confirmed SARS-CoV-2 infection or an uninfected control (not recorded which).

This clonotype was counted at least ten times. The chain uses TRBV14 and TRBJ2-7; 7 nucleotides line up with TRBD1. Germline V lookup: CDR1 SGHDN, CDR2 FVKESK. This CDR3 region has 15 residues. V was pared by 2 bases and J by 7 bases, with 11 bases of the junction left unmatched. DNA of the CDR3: TGTGCCAGCAGCCAACCGGGACAGCCAGGGGTAGAGCAGTACTTC. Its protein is CASSQPGQPGVEQYF.

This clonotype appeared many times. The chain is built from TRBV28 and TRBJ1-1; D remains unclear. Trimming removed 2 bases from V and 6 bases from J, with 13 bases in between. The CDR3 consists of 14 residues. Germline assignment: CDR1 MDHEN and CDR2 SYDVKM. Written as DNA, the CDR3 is TGTGCCAGCAGTTTAATAGGTACGGCTCCTGAAGCTTTCTTT. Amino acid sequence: CASSLIGTAPEAFF.

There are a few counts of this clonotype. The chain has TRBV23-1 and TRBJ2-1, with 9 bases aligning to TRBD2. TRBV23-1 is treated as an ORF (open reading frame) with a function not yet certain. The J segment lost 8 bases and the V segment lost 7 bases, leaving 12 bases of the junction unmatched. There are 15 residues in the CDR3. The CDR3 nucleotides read TGCGCCAGCAAGGGGGACTCCCTAGCGGGACATGAGCAGTTCTTC. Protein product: CASKGDSLAGHEQFF.

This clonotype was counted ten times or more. In nucleotides, the CDR3 is TGCAGCGTTGATCGGCCGCCGGGCGGCTACACCTTC. This translates into CSVDRPPGGYTF. The J gene is TRBJ1-2, the V gene TRBV29-1; D not resolved. Trimming took off 3 bases at V and 8 bases at J, with 13 bases between the two ends. This CDR3 has 12 amino acids. Per the germline V gene, CDR1 is SQVTM and CDR2 is ANQGSEA.

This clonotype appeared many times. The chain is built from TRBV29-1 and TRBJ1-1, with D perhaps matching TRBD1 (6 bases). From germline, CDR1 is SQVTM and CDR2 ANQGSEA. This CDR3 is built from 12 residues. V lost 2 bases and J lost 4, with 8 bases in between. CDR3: CSVERGGTEAFF. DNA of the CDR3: TGCAGCGTTGAACGAGGGGGCACTGAAGCTTTCTTT.

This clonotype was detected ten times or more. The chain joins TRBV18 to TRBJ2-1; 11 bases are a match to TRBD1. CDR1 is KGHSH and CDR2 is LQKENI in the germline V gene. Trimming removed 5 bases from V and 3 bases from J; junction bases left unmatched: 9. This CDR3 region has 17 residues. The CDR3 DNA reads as TGTGCCAGCTCAATCATCGGGACAGGGGGTCTCTACAATGAGCAGTTCTTC. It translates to CASSIIGTGGLYNEQFF.

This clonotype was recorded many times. DNA of the CDR3: TGTGCCAGCAGCTTAGCGTTGACTAGCGTACGCAATGAGCAGTTCTTC. This encodes CASSLALTSVRNEQFF. This chain connects TRBV7-8 to TRBJ2-1, with TRBD2 matching over 8 bases. Looked up from germline, CDR1 is SGHVS and CDR2 is FQNEAQ. CDR3 length: 16 amino acids. J was trimmed by 6 bases and V by 0 bases; bases with no gene match: 7.

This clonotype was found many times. The chain's CDR3 is CASSRNAGQGYNEQFF. CDR3 nucleotide sequence: TGTGCCAGCAGCCGGAACGCTGGACAGGGGTACAATGAGCAGTTCTTC. The rearrangement uses TRBV5-6 and TRBJ2-1; 9 bases fit TRBD1. The germline V gene encodes CDR1 SGHDT and CDR2 YYEEEE. This CDR3 region has 16 residues. Germline trimming cut 4 bases from V and 4 bases from J; bases unmatched to any gene: 9.

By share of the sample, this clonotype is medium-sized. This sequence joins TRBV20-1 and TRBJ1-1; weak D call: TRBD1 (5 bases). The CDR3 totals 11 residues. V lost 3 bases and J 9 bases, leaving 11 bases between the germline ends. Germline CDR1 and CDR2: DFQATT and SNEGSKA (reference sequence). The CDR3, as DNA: TGCAGTGCTAGGGGTGCAGGGCAAGCTTTCTTT. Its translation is CSARGAGQAFF.

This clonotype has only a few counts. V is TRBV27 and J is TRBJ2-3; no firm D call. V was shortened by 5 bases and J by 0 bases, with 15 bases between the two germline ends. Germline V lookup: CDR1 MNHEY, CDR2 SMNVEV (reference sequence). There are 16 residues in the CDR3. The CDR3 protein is CASSTDLSSSTDTQYF. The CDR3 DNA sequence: TGTGCCAGCAGTACCGATCTATCATCTAGCACAGATACGCAGTATTTT.

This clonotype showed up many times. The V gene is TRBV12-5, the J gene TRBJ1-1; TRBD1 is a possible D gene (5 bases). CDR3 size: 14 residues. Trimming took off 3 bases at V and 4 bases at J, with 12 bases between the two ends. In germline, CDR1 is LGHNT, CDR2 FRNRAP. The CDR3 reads CASGLGDPVTEAFF. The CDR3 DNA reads TGTGCTAGTGGTTTAGGGGACCCCGTCACTGAAGCTTTCTTT.

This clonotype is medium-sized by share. The CDR3: CASSLTGGYQPQHF. The CDR3 nucleotides are TGTGCCAGTAGTCTGACAGGGGGCTATCAGCCCCAGCATTTT. This chain uses TRBV19 with TRBJ1-5, with TRBD1 identical over 10 bases. V lost 5 bases to trimming and J lost 5 bases; unmatched junction nucleotides: 3. There are 14 residues in the CDR3. The germline CDR1 and CDR2 sequences are LNHDA and SQIVND (reference sequence).